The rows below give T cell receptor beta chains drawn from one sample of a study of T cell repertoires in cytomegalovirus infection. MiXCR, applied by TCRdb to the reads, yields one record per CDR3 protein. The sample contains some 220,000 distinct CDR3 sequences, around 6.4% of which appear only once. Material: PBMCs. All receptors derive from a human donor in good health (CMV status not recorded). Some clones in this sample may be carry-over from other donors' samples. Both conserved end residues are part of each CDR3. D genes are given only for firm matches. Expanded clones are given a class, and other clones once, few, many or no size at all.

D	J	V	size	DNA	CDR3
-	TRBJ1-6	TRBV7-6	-	TGTGCCAGCAGCCGTGGTGGGTCCGAAAATTCACCCCTCCACTTT	CASSRGGSENSPLHF
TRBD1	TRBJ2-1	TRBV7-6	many	TGTGCCAGCAGCTTAAGGACAGGGGACAACAATGAGCAGTTCTTC	CASSLRTGDNNEQFF
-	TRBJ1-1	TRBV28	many	TGTGCCGCCCACAGTTTTTACGATGAAGCTTTCTTT	CAAHSFYDEAFF
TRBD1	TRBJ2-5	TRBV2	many	TGTGCCATCTCAAAGCCGGGACAGGGGAGAGAGACCCAGTACTTC	CAISKPGQGRETQYF
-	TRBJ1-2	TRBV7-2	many	TGTGCCAGCAGCTTAGTTGGCCCGGTGGGCTACACCTTC	CASSLVGPVGYTF
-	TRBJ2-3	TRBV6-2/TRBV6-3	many	TGTGCCAGCATCCTGTCAAGGGGGTTCACAGATACGCAGTATTTT	CASILSRGFTDTQYF
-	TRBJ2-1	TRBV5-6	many	TGTGCCAGCAGCTTGCGCGACAGCGGTGAGCAGTTCTTC	CASSLRDSGEQFF
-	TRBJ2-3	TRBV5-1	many	TGCGCCAGCAGCCCGAGCGGGAGCACAGATACGCAGTATTTT	CASSPSGSTDTQYF
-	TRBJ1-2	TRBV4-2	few	TGTGCCAGCAGCCAAGAACAGGGTGCAGGGAACTATGGCTACACCTTC	CASSQEQGAGNYGYTF
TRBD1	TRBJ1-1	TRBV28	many	TGTGCCAGCAGTCCCAGACAGGGGTCCACTGAAGCTTTCTTT	CASSPRQGSTEAFF
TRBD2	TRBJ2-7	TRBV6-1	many	TGTGCCAGCAGATTATCCGGGACTAGCGCCGAGCAGTACTTC	CASRLSGTSAEQYF
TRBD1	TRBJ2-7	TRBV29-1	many	TGCAGCGTGGGGCTCGGGACAGGGGGTCCCTACGAGCAGTACTTC	CSVGLGTGGPYEQYF
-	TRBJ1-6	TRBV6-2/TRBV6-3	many	TGTGCCAGCAGTACCGGGGCCAATTCACCCCTCCACTTT	CASSTGANSPLHF
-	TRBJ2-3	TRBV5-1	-	TGCGCCAGCAGCCCCGGCCGGGGTCCCACAGATACGCAGTATTTT	CASSPGRGPTDTQYF
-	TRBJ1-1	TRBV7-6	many	TGTGCCAGCAGCTTAGTGAGGGGCTCGAACACTGAAGCTTTCTTT	CASSLVRGSNTEAFF
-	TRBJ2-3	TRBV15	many	TGTGCCACCAGCAGAGGGTATTCCGACGGCACAGATACGCAGTATTTT	CATSRGYSDGTDTQYF
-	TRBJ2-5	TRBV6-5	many	TGTGCCAGCAGTCCCCCTGGGGAGACCCAGTACTTC	CASSPPGETQYF
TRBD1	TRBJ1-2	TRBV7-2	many	TGTGCCAGCAGCCTTGTTCAGGGGGGTGGCTACACCTTC	CASSLVQGGGYTF
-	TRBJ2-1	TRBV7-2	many	TGTGCCAGCAGCTCCTCCGACAGATACAATGAGCAGTTCTTC	CASSSSDRYNEQFF
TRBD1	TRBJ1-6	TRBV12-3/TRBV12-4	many	TGTGCCAGCAGGTCCGGGACAGGGGGCTCCTATAATTCACCCCTCCACTTT	CASRSGTGGSYNSPLHF
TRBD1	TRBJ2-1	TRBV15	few	TGTGCCACCAGCAGGGACAGGGCCTACAATGAGCAGTTCTTC	CATSRDRAYNEQFF
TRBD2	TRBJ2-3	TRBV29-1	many	TGCAGCGTTGAAGATAGAGGGACTAGCGGGCGCACTAGCACAGATACGCAGTATTTT	CSVEDRGTSGRTSTDTQYF
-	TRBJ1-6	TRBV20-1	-	TGCAGTGCCCGGCCAGGGAGCTCCTATAATTCACCCCTCCACTTT	CSARPGSSYNSPLHF
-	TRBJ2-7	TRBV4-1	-	TGCGCCAGCAGCCACCCTACGAAGCGGGCCTCCTACGAGCAGTACTTC	CASSHPTKRASYEQYF
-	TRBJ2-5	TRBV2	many	TGTGCCAGCAGTGCGGACAGAACGATCCAAGAGACCCAGTACTTC	CASSADRTIQETQYF
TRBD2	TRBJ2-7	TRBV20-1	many	TGCAGTGCTACCGAAGGACTAGCGGGGGAGTACTTC	CSATEGLAGEYF
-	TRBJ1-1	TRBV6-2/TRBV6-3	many	TGTGCCAGCTCTGCCCAGGCATTGGAAAACTCTGAAGCTTTCTTT	CASSAQALENSEAFF
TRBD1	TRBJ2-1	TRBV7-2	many	TGTGCCAGCAGACGACAGGGGTCCTACAATGAGCAGTTCTTC	CASRRQGSYNEQFF
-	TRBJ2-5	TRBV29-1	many	TGCAGCGTTGAAGAGGGTATAGAGACCCAGTACTTC	CSVEEGIETQYF
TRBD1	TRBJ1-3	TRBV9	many	TGTGCCAGCAGCGCGACAGGGGGATACTCTGGAAACACCATATATTTT	CASSATGGYSGNTIYF
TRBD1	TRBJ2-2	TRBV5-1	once	TGCGCCAGCAGCCCGTGGGACAGAAACACCGGGGAGCTGTTTTTT	CASSPWDRNTGELFF
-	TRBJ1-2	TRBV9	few	TGTGCCAGCAGCGCGACGGTGGAGGGAGGCTACACCTTC	CASSATVEGGYTF
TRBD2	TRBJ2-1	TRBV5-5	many	TGTGCCAGCACCTGGGGGGGCTACAATGAGCAGTTCTTC	CASTWGGYNEQFF
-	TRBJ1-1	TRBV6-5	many	TGTGCCAGCAGTCCTCGGCAGACCCCTACAGGGAAAAAGAACACTGAAGCTTTCTTT	CASSPRQTPTGKKNTEAFF
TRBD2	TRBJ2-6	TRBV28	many	TGTGCCACCTCTAGCGGGCTCAACTCTGGGGCCAACGTCCTGACTTTC	CATSSGLNSGANVLTF
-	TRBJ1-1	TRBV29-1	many	TGCAGCGTTGAAGATTCGAGGGAGGGCACTGAAGCTTTCTTT	CSVEDSREGTEAFF
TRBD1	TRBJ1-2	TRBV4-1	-	TGCGCCAGCAGCCAAGATCGGACAGGCAGGCGCTACACCTTC	CASSQDRTGRRYTF
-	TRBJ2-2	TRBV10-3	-	TGTGCCATCAGGAGGGATCGGGACACCGGGGAGCTGTTTTTT	CAIRRDRDTGELFF
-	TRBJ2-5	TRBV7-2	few	TGTGCCAGCAGCTCAACCGGGATAATTGGGGAGACCCAGTACTTC	CASSSTGIIGETQYF
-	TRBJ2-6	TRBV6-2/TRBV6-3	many	TGTGCCAGCGCCCCCCGGGGCTCTGGGGCCAACGTCCTGACTTTC	CASAPRGSGANVLTF
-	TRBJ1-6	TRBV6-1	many	TGTGCCAGCAGTCCGGACAGTAAACTAGGGAATTCACCCCTCCACTTT	CASSPDSKLGNSPLHF
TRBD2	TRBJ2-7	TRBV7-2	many	TGTGCCAGCAGGGTCAGCGGGGGCAACTCCTACGAGCAGTACTTC	CASRVSGGNSYEQYF
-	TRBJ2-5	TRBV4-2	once	TGTGCCAGCAGCCCTACCATCCAGGGTATACAAGAGACCCAGTACTTC	CASSPTIQGIQETQYF
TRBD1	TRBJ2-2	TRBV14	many	TGTGCCAGCAGCGCCGGACAGGGTCGTACCGGGGAGCTGTTTTTT	CASSAGQGRTGELFF
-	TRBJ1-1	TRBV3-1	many	TGTGCCAGCAGCAGGACGCGCAACACTGAAGCTTTCTTT	CASSRTRNTEAFF
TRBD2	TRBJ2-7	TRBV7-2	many	TGTGCCAGCAGCTTGGCTAGCGGGGGGTACGAGCAGTACTTC	CASSLASGGYEQYF
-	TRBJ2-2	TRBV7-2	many	TGTGCCAGCAGCACCCTCAGGGGGGTGTCGGGCGGGGAGCTGTTTTTT	CASSTLRGVSGGELFF
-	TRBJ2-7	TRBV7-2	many	TGTGCCAGCAGCTTAGTCAGTGAGGGCGAGCAGTACTTC	CASSLVSEGEQYF
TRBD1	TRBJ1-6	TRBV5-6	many	TGTGCCAGCAGACAGGGGAGTTATAATTCACCCCTCCACTTT	CASRQGSYNSPLHF